Below are 32 T cell receptor beta chains sequenced from a single sample in a study of CD4+ T cells in melanoma. Sequencing used immunoSEQ multiplex PCR; TCRdb keeps in-frame clones, though not all of them. Found here are 110,000 to 150,000 clones, around nine tenths of them singletons; the top ten hold 1.5%. All receptors come from a human donor with melanoma.

The rearrangement links TRBV27 to TRBJ2-5, with 10 nucleotides matching TRBD2. J was trimmed by 3 bases and V by 4 bases; bases with no gene match: 5. Germline V gives CDR1 MNHEY, CDR2 SMNVEV (reference sequence). The CDR3 contains 15 residues. In DNA, the CDR3 is TGTGCCAGCAGTTCTCCCAGCGGGGGGGAAGAGACCCAGTACTTC. Translated: CASSSPSGGEETQYF.

This chain links TRBV5-6 with TRBJ1-3, with D uncertain. Germline V CDR1 and CDR2: SGHDT, YYEEEE. This CDR3 has 16 residues. The ends were cut back, 0 bases at V and 0 bases at J, with 10 bases in the middle. The CDR3 DNA follows: TGTGCCAGCAGCTTGGAGGTGGTCCGCTCTGGAAACACCATATATTTT. The encoded protein is CASSLEVVRSGNTIYF.

This clone has just one count. The rearrangement uses TRBV9 and TRBJ1-6; maybe TRBD1 (5 bases). The CDR3 length is 15 residues. Germline CDR1 and CDR2: SGDLS and YYNGEE. The germline V and J ends were trimmed by 0 bases and 8 bases, with 12 bases remaining between them. In nucleotides, the CDR3 is TGTGCCAGCAGCGTAGACGGGGGTACGGATTCACCCCTCCACTTT. This codes for CASSVDGGTDSPLHF.

The chain links TRBV6-4 to TRBJ2-1; D is uncertain. Trimming took off 6 bases at V and 5 bases at J, with 11 bases between the two ends. There are 13 residues in the CDR3. The germline V gene has CDR1 MRHNA and CDR2 SNTAGT. The CDR3 sequence is CASSEDRHNEQFF. The CDR3 nucleotides are TGTGCCAGCAGCGAAGATCGGCACAATGAGCAGTTCTTC.

This clone was found once. The chain combines TRBV7-9 with TRBJ1-2; TRBD1 agrees at 7 bases. The CDR3 sequence is 14 residues long. The germline V gene encodes CDR1 SEHNR and CDR2 FQNEAQ (reference sequence). The J segment lost 5 bases and the V segment lost 5 bases, leaving 8 bases of the junction unmatched. Written as DNA, the CDR3 is TGTGCCAGCAGCCCTAGACAGGGTCCTTATGGCTACACCTTC. Its protein is CASSPRQGPYGYTF.

The chain joins TRBV7-2 to TRBJ1-2; 7 nucleotides line up with TRBD1. Looked up from germline, CDR1 is SGHTA and CDR2 is FQGNSA. The trim removed 5 bases at V and 4 bases at J, leaving 10 bases unmatched. CDR3 length: 15 amino acids. The CDR3 protein is CASSPSPGQTYGYTF. The CDR3 bases are TGTGCCAGCAGCCCATCCCCGGGACAGACCTATGGCTACACCTTC.

The rearrangement joins TRBV6-6 to TRBJ1-6; D unresolved. Trimming stripped 6 bases from V and 8 bases from J, with 8 bases between. Germline V gene sequence: CDR1 MNHNY, CDR2 SVGAGI (reference sequence). The CDR3 has 12 amino acids. The CDR3 protein is CASRVADSPLHF. CDR3 coding DNA: TGTGCCAGCAGAGTAGCGGATTCACCCCTCCACTTT.

This chain connects TRBV7-9 to TRBJ2-3; D is undetermined. The CDR3 spans 11 residues. Germline CDR1 SEHNR, CDR2 FQNEAQ (reference sequence). Deletions cut 8 bases from V and 1 base from J, with 4 bases between. In DNA, the CDR3 is TGTGCCAGCGGCCGCACAGATACGCAGTATTTT. The encoded protein is CASGRTDTQYF.

This sequence joins TRBV6-1 and TRBJ2-5; D uncertain. The germline CDR1 and CDR2 sequences are MNHNS and SASEGT. Trimming left V 7 bases short and J 7 bases short, with 10 bases between. This CDR3 spans 11 amino acids. Here the CDR3 DNA reads TGTGCCAGCACCCTTATGGGGACCCAGTACTTC. It yields the protein CASTLMGTQYF.

The chain links TRBV13 to TRBJ2-7; 9 nucleotides line up with TRBD1. CDR1 is PRHDT, CDR2 FYEKMQ, per germline (reference sequence). J was trimmed by 6 bases and V by 3 bases; bases with no gene match: 9. There are 15 residues in the CDR3. The CDR3 here is CASSFNRDRDFEQYF. The CDR3 DNA follows: TGTGCCAGCAGCTTCAATCGGGACAGGGACTTCGAGCAGTACTTC.

The J gene is TRBJ2-2, the V gene TRBV18, with a tentative D call TRBD2 (6 bases). The V end lost 0 bases, the J end lost 7 bases, and 15 bases lay between the germline ends. Germline CDR1 KGHSH, CDR2 LQKENI. The length of the CDR3 is 16 residues. The CDR3 here is CASSPPRDSGVGELFF. In nucleotides, the CDR3 is TGTGCCAGCTCACCACCGAGGGACTCCGGGGTCGGGGAGCTGTTTTTT. The full variable domain, completed using reference TRBV18 and TRBJ2-2, is NAGVMQNPRHLVRRRGQEARLRCSPMKGHSHVYWYRQLPEEGLKFMVYLQKENIIDESGMPKERFSAEFPKEGPSILRIQQVVRGDSAAYFCASSPPRDSGVGELFFGEGSRLTVL.

The chain links TRBV7-9 to TRBJ1-1, with D unclear. Trimming removed 1 base at V and 0 bases at J, with 6 bases between. The CDR3 totals 14 residues. Germline CDR1 and CDR2: SEHNR and FQNEAQ (reference sequence). CDR3 residues: CASSLVSLNTEAFF. The CDR3 region has the DNA TGTGCCAGCAGCTTAGTCTCGCTGAACACTGAAGCTTTCTTT. The variable domain in full, with the rest retrieved from reference TRBV7-9 and TRBJ1-1, is DTGVSQNPRHKITKRGQNVTFRCDPISEHNRLYWYRQTLGQGPEFLTYFQNEAQLEKSRLLSDRFSAERPKGSFSTLEIQRTEQGDSAMYLCASSLVSLNTEAFFGQGTRLTVV.

V is TRBV5-8 and J is TRBJ2-5, with 15 bases matching TRBD2. Germline values: CDR1 SGHTS, CDR2 YDEGEE. The CDR3 is made up of 17 amino acids. With 3 bases clipped from V and 3 bases from J, the junction kept 6 bases outside the gene matches. CDR3 in DNA: TGTGCCAGCAGCTCCGGACTAGCGGGGGGGCCAGAAGAGACCCAGTACTTC. Translating gives CASSSGLAGGPEETQYF.

The chain combines TRBV2 with TRBJ1-2; D remains unclear. The CDR3 spans 13 residues. Per the germline V gene, CDR1 is SNHLY and CDR2 is FYNNEI. The V end lost 3 bases, the J end lost 3 bases, and 8 bases lay between the germline ends. CDR3 residues: CASSDRPDYGYTF. The CDR3 bases are TGTGCCAGCAGTGATCGGCCAGACTATGGCTACACCTTC. Full variable domain (missing parts from reference TRBV2 and TRBJ1-2): EPEVTQTPSHQVTQMGQEVILRCVPISNHLYFYWYRQILGQKVEFLVSFYNNEISEKSEIFDDQFSVERPDGSNFTLKIRSTKLEDSAMYFCASSDRPDYGYTFGSGTRLTVV.

The chain combines TRBV21-1 with TRBJ1-5. TRBV21-1 is shown as a pseudogene. The CDR3 covers 14 residues. As DNA, the CDR3 is TGTGCCAGGCGGGCGACAGTTAGCAATCAGCCCCAGCATTTT. Encoded protein: CARRATVSNQPQHF.

The chain couples TRBV10-2 to TRBJ1-6; possibly TRBD1 for D (6 bases). The V gene's germline CDR1 is WSHSY and CDR2 SAAADI. V was pared by 5 bases and J by 9 bases, with 14 bases between. This CDR3 has 14 amino acids. CDR3 protein: CASSNSDRPSPLHF. The CDR3 DNA sequence: TGCGCCAGCAGTAATTCGGACAGACCTTCACCCCTCCACTTT.

The chain has TRBV6-5 and TRBJ2-7; D possibly corresponds to TRBD1 (6 bases). Trimming removed 2 bases from V and 7 bases from J, with 21 bases in between. Germline V gene data show CDR1 as MNHEY and CDR2 as SVGAGI. The CDR3 is 16 amino acids. The CDR3 protein is CASSYRDTFSPGEQYF. The CDR3 coding sequence is TGTGCCAGCAGTTACCGGGACACCTTCTCCCCTGGGGAGCAGTACTTC.

This clone was counted a single time. The genes are TRBV11-1 and TRBJ2-2, with no clear D. V shed 3 bases and J shed 8 bases, with 10 bases lying between them. The CDR3 is made up of 13 amino acids. From germline, CDR1 is SGHAT and CDR2 FQDESV (reference sequence). For the CDR3, the DNA is TGTGCCAGCAGCTTTGGGCGTTCAGGGGAGCTGTTTTTT. Amino acids: CASSFGRSGELFF.

J is TRBJ1-1 and V is TRBV18; TRBD1 might be the D (5 bases). Germline V CDR1 and CDR2: KGHSH, LQKENI. The CDR3 has 13 residues. Trimming pared 6 bases from V and 4 bases from J, leaving 12 bases between. This chain's CDR3 is CASSPDSFTEAFF. The CDR3 region has the DNA TGTGCCAGCTCCCCCGACAGCTTCACTGAAGCTTTCTTT.

The table lists this clone with many counts. This same CDR3 is encoded by further DNA sequences in the sample. The genes are TRBV7-3 and TRBJ1-1; no firm D call. CDR1 and CDR2 from the germline V gene are SGHTA and FQGTGA. V was clipped by 5 bases and J by 1 base, with 8 bases between them. The CDR3 totals 13 residues. CDR3 nucleotide sequence: TGTGCCAGCAGCCCCGGACGGAACACTGAAGCTTTCTTT. It translates to CASSPGRNTEAFF.

This sequence joins TRBV27 and TRBJ2-6, with D unresolved. V was clipped by 2 bases and J by 0 bases, with 5 bases between them. The germline gives CDR1 MNHEY, CDR2 SMNVEV (reference sequence). CDR3 length: 15 amino acids. This chain's CDR3 is CASSLRLSGANVLTF. In nucleotides, the CDR3 is TGTGCCAGCAGTTTACGTCTCTCTGGGGCCAACGTCCTGACTTTC.

The chain recombines TRBV7-2 with TRBJ2-4; D unclear. The length of the CDR3 is 14 residues. V lost 1 base, J lost 12 bases, and 16 bases lay in between. The germline gives CDR1 SGHTA, CDR2 FQGNSA. This CDR3 is CASSLDYATRNQYF. CDR3 in DNA: TGTGCCAGCAGCTTAGATTATGCGACAAGAAATCAGTACTTC.

This sequence joins TRBV13 and TRBJ1-3, with 11 bases lining up with TRBD1. V shed 5 bases, J shed 4 bases, and the junction held 4 bases outside the gene matches. There are 15 residues in the CDR3. Germline V gives CDR1 PRHDT, CDR2 FYEKMQ (reference sequence). As DNA, the CDR3 is TGTGCCAGCAGCCCCCGGGACAGGGGGGGAAACACCATATATTTT. Translated: CASSPRDRGGNTIYF.

The chain has TRBV7-2 and TRBJ1-1, with D hard to call. This CDR3 has 14 residues. The germline gives CDR1 SGHTA, CDR2 FQGNSA. V gave up 4 bases and J gave up 0 bases, with 9 bases separating them. Written as DNA, the CDR3 is TGTGCCAGCAGCTCTCAAGTTATGAACACTGAAGCTTTCTTT. It specifies CASSSQVMNTEAFF.

The rearrangement uses TRBV4-2 and TRBJ1-4; 10 bases align to TRBD1. CDR1 and CDR2 (germline): LGHNA, YNFKEQ. CDR3 length equals 16 residues. J was trimmed by 6 bases and V by 1 base; bases with no gene match: 5. The CDR3 bases are TGTGCCAGCAGCCAAGCTACCGGGACAGGGGATGAAAAACTGTTTTTT. Encoded protein: CASSQATGTGDEKLFF.

The rearrangement links TRBV30 to TRBJ1-1; the D is unclear. CDR1 and CDR2 from the germline V gene are GTSNPN and SVGIG (reference sequence). V was clipped by 2 bases and J by 3 bases, with 13 bases between them. This CDR3 region has 14 residues. The CDR3 reads CAWSRKAEHTEAFF. CDR3 in DNA: TGTGCCTGGAGTCGGAAGGCTGAGCACACTGAAGCTTTCTTT. The variable domain in full, completed from reference TRBV30 and TRBJ1-1, reads SQTIHQWPATLVQPVGSPLSLECTVEGTSNPNLYWYRQAAGRGLQLLFYSVGIGQISSEVPQNLSASRPQDRQFILSSKKLLLSDSGFYLCAWSRKAEHTEAFFGQGTRLTVV.

The chain has TRBV11-2 and TRBJ2-2, with D unresolved. Deletions cut 1 base from V and 2 bases from J, with 17 bases between. Germline lookup yields CDR1 SGHAT and CDR2 FQNNGV. This CDR3 contains 18 residues. This CDR3 reads CASSLVTSAAANTGELFF. The CDR3 nucleotides are TGTGCCAGCAGCTTAGTGACCTCCGCTGCCGCTAACACCGGGGAGCTGTTTTTT. Using reference TRBV11-2 and TRBJ2-2 for the parts outside the CDR3, the full variable domain is EAGVAQSPRYKIIEKRQSVAFWCNPISGHATLYWYQQILGQGPKLLIQFQNNGVVDDSQLPKDRFSAERLKGVDSTLKIQPAKLEDSAVYLCASSLVTSAAANTGELFFGEGSRLTVL.

CDR3 nucleotide sequence: TGTGCCACCAGCAGAGATCGGGCAGGGGGCAATCAGCCCCAGCATTTT. Amino acid sequence: CATSRDRAGGNQPQHF. V and J are TRBV15 and TRBJ1-5, with D possibly being TRBD1 (6 bases). Deletions cut 0 bases from V and 2 bases from J, with 11 bases between. This CDR3 is built from 16 residues. CDR1 is LNHNV, CDR2 YYDKDF, per germline (reference sequence).

This clone was found once. The V call is TRBV7-3, the J call TRBJ2-7, with 8 bases fitting TRBD2. With V trimmed by 2 bases and J by 2 bases, 5 bases remained unmatched. Per the germline V gene, CDR1 is SGHTA and CDR2 is FQGTGA. The CDR3 runs to 15 residues. CDR3 bases: TGTGCCAGCAGCTTATCCCCGGGACTAGCCTACGAGCAGTACTTC. Translating it yields CASSLSPGLAYEQYF.

The DNA for the CDR3 is TGCGCCAGCAGCCAAGATCGTCCCGATTACGAGCAGTACTTC. Its protein is CASSQDRPDYEQYF. J is TRBJ2-7 and V is TRBV4-1; no clear D gene. The CDR3 runs 14 residues. V lost 0 bases, J lost 4 bases, and 10 bases lay in between. From germline, CDR1 is MGHRA and CDR2 YSYEKL.

The chain is built from TRBV14 and TRBJ2-5; 7 nucleotides agree with TRBD1. The germline gives CDR1 SGHDN, CDR2 FVKESK. Unmatched junction bases numbered 1, after V lost 4 bases and J lost 2 bases. The CDR3 runs 13 residues. The CDR3 DNA reads as TGTGCCAGCAGCCGGGACAGTCAAGAGACCCAGTACTTC. It codes for CASSRDSQETQYF.

The chain links TRBV7-6 to TRBJ2-2, with D possibly called TRBD1 or TRBD2 (5 bases each). V lost 3 bases, J lost 0 bases, and 20 bases lay in between. Germline V gene data show CDR1 as SGHVS and CDR2 as FNYEAQ. This CDR3 spans 19 amino acids. CDR3 nucleotides: TGTGCCAGCAGCTTCTTTCGCCTTGGGGGAAGCACGAACACCGGGGAGCTGTTTTTT. Translating gives CASSFFRLGGSTNTGELFF.